The next 27 T cell receptor beta chains were all read from a single sample in a study of blood T cell repertoires in COVID-19. The protocol was immunoSEQ multiplex PCR, while the TCRdb copy is restricted to in-frame clones and leaves out a portion. Seen here are about 100,000 clones, approximately 91% observed once, and the top ten hold roughly 1.9%. Input material: peripheral blood. These receptors all come from a man aged 45-65 years with active COVID-19.

This clone appeared once. The chain has TRBV7-8 and TRBJ2-1; 12 bases line up with TRBD2. The CDR3 is made up of 16 amino acids. The junction had 5 bases not matched to a gene; V was cut back by 1 base and J by 7 bases. Germline V CDR1 and CDR2: SGHVS, FQNEAQ. The DNA of the CDR3 is TGTGCCAGCAGCTTAGTGGCACTAGCGGGAGGTAATGAGCAGTTCTTC. It specifies CASSLVALAGGNEQFF.

This clone came up a few times. The chain is built from TRBV6-5 and TRBJ1-6; no firm D call. There are 15 residues in the CDR3. Trimming took off 0 bases at V and 5 bases at J, with 8 bases between the two ends. Germline V gene lookup returns CDR1 MNHEY and CDR2 SVGAGI. DNA for the CDR3: TGTGCCAGCAGTTACTCGATACGGGATAATTCACCCCTCCACTTT. Encoded protein: CASSYSIRDNSPLHF.

The gene calls are TRBV20-1 and TRBJ2-5, with a weak D call TRBD2 (6 bases). This CDR3 is built from 13 residues. Deletions cut 3 bases from V and 6 bases from J, with 14 bases between. Per the germline V gene, CDR1 is DFQATT and CDR2 is SNEGSKA (reference sequence). CDR3 sequence reads: CSASLIGGKTQYF. CDR3 in DNA: TGCAGTGCTAGTCTAATCGGAGGGAAGACCCAGTACTTC.

This chain joins TRBV7-9 and TRBJ1-4, with a possible D match to TRBD1 (5 bases). Looked up from germline, CDR1 is SEHNR and CDR2 is FQNEAQ (reference sequence). With 5 bases removed from V and 7 bases from J, the gap between germline ends came to 8 bases. CDR3 size: 12 residues. The CDR3 sequence: CASSPDSEKLFF. As DNA, the CDR3 is TGTGCCAGCAGCCCTGACAGTGAAAAACTGTTTTTT.

The CDR3 sequence: CASSPGASNYGYTF. DNA for the CDR3: TGCGCCAGCAGCCCGGGAGCCTCTAACTATGGCTACACCTTC. The genes are TRBV5-1 and TRBJ1-2; D gene ambiguous. The V gene's germline CDR1 is SGHRS and CDR2 YFSETQ. V lost 4 bases and J 0 bases, leaving 10 bases between the germline ends. This CDR3 has 14 residues.

The chain links TRBV2 to TRBJ1-4; 11 nucleotides match TRBD1. Germline loops: CDR1 SNHLY, CDR2 FYNNEI. The length of the CDR3 is 16 residues. Trimming removed 4 bases from V and 8 bases from J; junction bases left unmatched: 9. The CDR3 coding sequence is TGTGCCAGCAGTGGGCCACCGGGACAGGGGGGAGAAAAACTGTTTTTT. Its protein is CASSGPPGQGGEKLFF.

CDR3 sequence (DNA): TGCAGCGTTATGAGCTCTGGGGCCAACGTCCTGACTTTC. The encoded protein is CSVMSSGANVLTF. The J gene is TRBJ2-6, the V gene TRBV29-1; no clear D gene. The V gene's germline CDR1 is SQVTM and CDR2 ANQGSEA. There are 13 residues in the CDR3. The V gene lost 5 bases and the J gene lost 0 bases, with 5 bases spanning the gap. The variable domain in full, with the rest retrieved from reference TRBV29-1 and TRBJ2-6, is SAVISQKPSRDICQRGTSLTIQCQVDSQVTMMFWYRQQPGQSLTLIATANQGSEATYESGFVIDKFPISRPNLTFSTLTVSNMSPEDSSIYLCSVMSSGANVLTFGAGSRLTVL.

CDR3 in amino acids: CASSLVQNTGELFF. CDR3 DNA sequence: TGTGCCAGCAGCTTAGTACAAAACACCGGGGAGCTGTTTTTT. This chain uses TRBV11-2 with TRBJ2-2; D remains ambiguous. CDR1 is SGHAT, CDR2 FQNNGV, per germline. The CDR3 spans 14 residues. Trimming cost V 1 base and J 2 bases, with 5 bases left between them.

The rearrangement joins TRBV13 to TRBJ2-2, with 12 positions matching TRBD2. The V gene's germline CDR1 is PRHDT and CDR2 FYEKMQ (reference sequence). The V and J ends lost 5 bases and 2 bases, in that order; junction bases with no gene match: 3. The CDR3 has 16 amino acids. The CDR3 DNA sequence: TGTGCCAGCAGCAACGGACTAGCGGGAAACACCGGGGAGCTGTTTTTT. Its translation: CASSNGLAGNTGELFF.

This clone has only one observation. The DNA of the CDR3 is TGTGCCAGCAGCCAAAAGCTCCTCACAGTCGGGGAGCTGTTTTTT. Amino acids: CASSQKLLTVGELFF. The chain joins TRBV14 to TRBJ2-2; D unresolved. Germline V gene data show CDR1 as SGHDN and CDR2 as FVKESK. Deletions cut 2 bases from V and 7 bases from J, with 14 bases between. The CDR3 covers 15 residues. The full variable domain, completed using reference TRBV14 and TRBJ2-2, is EAGVTQFPSHSVIEKGQTVTLRCDPISGHDNLYWYRRVMGKEIKFLLHFVKESKQDESGMPNNRFLAERTGGTYSTLKVQPAELEDSGVYFCASSQKLLTVGELFFGEGSRLTVL.

This chain joins TRBV6-6 and TRBJ1-4, with D possibly being TRBD1 (5 bases). V lost 5 bases to trimming and J lost 7 bases, with 14 bases between them. The CDR3 spans 14 residues. Per the germline V gene, CDR1 is MNHNY and CDR2 is SVGAGI (reference sequence). CDR3 sequence reads: CASSARVGSEKLFF. Here the CDR3 DNA reads TGTGCCAGCAGTGCCAGGGTGGGAAGTGAAAAACTGTTTTTT.

The chain carries TRBV6-4 and TRBJ1-2; 10 bases fit TRBD1. The CDR3 is made up of 13 amino acids. Germline CDR1 MRHNA, CDR2 SNTAGT. Germline trimming cut 7 bases from V and 8 bases from J; bases unmatched to any gene: 7. The DNA for the CDR3 is TGTGCCAGCATTAAGACAGGGGGCTACGGCTACACCTTC. Its protein is CASIKTGGYGYTF.

This clone was recorded once. The rearrangement joins TRBV19 to TRBJ2-3; 7 bases are a match to TRBD1. Germline CDR1 and CDR2: LNHDA and SQIVND (reference sequence). The CDR3 runs to 12 residues. With V trimmed by 9 bases and J by 1 base, 1 base remained unmatched. CDR3 loop: CASGTGTDTQYF. The CDR3, as DNA: TGTGCCAGCGGGACAGGCACAGATACGCAGTATTTT.

This sequence joins TRBV5-1 and TRBJ2-1; a weak D match, TRBD1 (6 bases). The CDR3 extends over 11 amino acids. V was clipped by 5 bases and J by 13 bases, with 13 bases between them. CDR1 and CDR2 (germline): SGHRS, YFSETQ. The CDR3 loop reads CASSPGTQQFF. The DNA for the CDR3 is TGCGCCAGCAGTCCCGGGACACAACAGTTCTTC.

This chain connects TRBV6-5 to TRBJ1-2; the match to TRBD1 covers 9 bases. Germline lookup yields CDR1 MNHEY and CDR2 SVGAGI. This CDR3 region has 13 residues. Losses at the gene ends were 7 bases for V and 7 bases for J; bases not matched to a gene: 7. The CDR3 DNA is TGTGCCAGCAAGGGACAGGGAAGGCGTGGCTACACCTTC. The encoded protein is CASKGQGRRGYTF.

The chain recombines TRBV5-6 with TRBJ2-5; 12 nucleotides align to TRBD2. The germline CDR1 and CDR2 sequences are SGHDT and YYEEEE. V shed 4 bases, J shed 7 bases, and the junction held 8 bases outside the gene matches. The CDR3 runs 15 residues. The CDR3: CASSVLAGGRATQYF. DNA for the CDR3: TGTGCCAGCAGCGTGCTAGCGGGGGGGCGTGCGACCCAGTACTTC. The full variable domain, with the rest looked up from reference TRBV5-6 and TRBJ2-5, is DAGVTQSPTHLIKTRGQQVTLRCSPKSGHDTVSWYQQALGQGPQFIFQYYEEEERQRGNFPDRFSGHQFPNYSSELNVNALLLGDSALYLCASSVLAGGRATQYFGPGTRLLVL.

The rearrangement links TRBV6-5 to TRBJ1-2; no clear D gene. The CDR3 is 12 amino acids. Germline CDR1 is MNHEY and CDR2 is SVGAGI. Trimming took off 6 bases at V and 8 bases at J, with 13 bases between the two ends. The CDR3 protein is CASSYGREGYTF. The CDR3, as DNA: TGTGCCAGCAGCTATGGGAGGGAAGGCTACACCTTC.

The rearrangement uses TRBV6-2 or TRBV6-3 and TRBJ2-1; 10 nucleotides agree with TRBD2. The CDR3 is 12 residues long. Germline V gene data show CDR1 as MNHEY and CDR2 as SVGEGT. After removal of 4 bases from V and 16 bases from J, the junction contained 7 bases not matched to a gene. The CDR3 region is CASSSPSGGGFF. As DNA, the CDR3 is TGTGCCAGCAGTTCACCTAGCGGGGGAGGATTCTTC.

The J gene is TRBJ1-5, the V gene TRBV27; D not certain. The CDR3 is made up of 13 amino acids. In germline, CDR1 is MNHEY, CDR2 SMNVEV (reference sequence). V shed 6 bases and J shed 0 bases, with 6 bases lying between them. The CDR3 sequence: CASSRDSNQPQHF. CDR3 DNA sequence: TGTGCCAGCAGCCGGGATAGCAATCAGCCCCAGCATTTT.

The genes are TRBV29-1 and TRBJ1-2, with 7 bases lining up with TRBD1. The CDR3 sequence is 14 residues long. Germline V gene lookup returns CDR1 SQVTM and CDR2 ANQGSEA. V lost 5 bases, J lost 4 bases, and 10 bases stayed unmatched. The CDR3 sequence is CSVKTVTGSYGYTF. The CDR3 DNA is TGCAGCGTTAAGACTGTGACAGGGAGCTATGGCTACACCTTC. Full variable domain (rest looked up from reference TRBV29-1 and TRBJ1-2): SAVISQKPSRDICQRGTSLTIQCQVDSQVTMMFWYRQQPGQSLTLIATANQGSEATYESGFVIDKFPISRPNLTFSTLTVSNMSPEDSSIYLCSVKTVTGSYGYTFGSGTRLTVV.

The chain joins TRBV19 to TRBJ1-1; D is unresolved. Germline V CDR1 and CDR2: LNHDA, SQIVND (reference sequence). CDR3 length equals 11 residues. Trimming left V 2 bases short and J 5 bases short, with 3 bases between. In DNA form, the CDR3 reads TGTGCCAGTAGTATATATACTGAAGCTTTCTTT. This translates into CASSIYTEAFF.

This chain connects TRBV19 to TRBJ2-2, with a tentative D call TRBD1 (7 bases). The CDR3 runs 15 residues. The germline gives CDR1 LNHDA, CDR2 SQIVND (reference sequence). Trimming removed 6 bases at V and 2 bases at J, with 13 bases between. CDR3 bases: TGTGCCAGTAGGGAGGGACAGCTCAACACCGGGGAGCTGTTTTTT. Protein sequence: CASREGQLNTGELFF.

The chain couples TRBV6-5 to TRBJ2-1; 11 nucleotides agree with TRBD2. V was pared by 6 bases and J by 10 bases, with 2 bases of the junction left unmatched. This CDR3 contains 12 residues. Looked up from germline, CDR1 is MNHEY and CDR2 is SVGAGI. The CDR3 region is CASRGTSGEQFF. CDR3 DNA: TGTGCCAGCAGGGGGACTAGCGGAGAGCAGTTCTTC.

The CDR3 DNA sequence: TGTGCCAGCAGCTTGGTGCGGGACACTGAAGCTTTCTTT. Translating it yields CASSLVRDTEAFF. V usage is TRBV5-6 and J usage is TRBJ1-1; D is ambiguous. V lost 0 bases and J 3 bases, leaving 6 bases between the germline ends. This CDR3 region has 13 residues. Germline CDR1 reads SGHDT; CDR2 reads YYEEEE.

CDR3 nucleotides: TGCGCCAGCAGCTGGGGGGACAGATCCCAAGAGACCCAGTACTTC. Translated: CASSWGDRSQETQYF. The J gene is TRBJ2-5, the V gene TRBV5-1, with D perhaps TRBD1 (7 bases). CDR3 length equals 15 residues. V lost 3 bases and J lost 1, with 13 bases in between. The germline CDR1 and CDR2 sequences are SGHRS and YFSETQ.

This chain connects TRBV5-1 to TRBJ1-2; TRBD1 is a possible D gene (6 bases). The CDR3 contains 15 residues. The germline V gene encodes CDR1 SGHRS and CDR2 YFSETQ. V was shortened by 1 base and J by 5 bases, with 15 bases between the two germline ends. The CDR3 bases are TGCGCCAGCAGCTTGACGGTGGACAGCGTTTATGGCTACACCTTC. Protein: CASSLTVDSVYGYTF.

The rearrangement links TRBV25-1 to TRBJ2-7; tentatively, D is TRBD2 (5 bases). The CDR3 loop spans 11 amino acids. Between the trimmed V and J ends, which lost 8 bases and 7 bases, there was a span of 12 bases. Germline V gene data show CDR1 as MGHDK and CDR2 as SYGVNS. CDR3 sequence: CASGGLDEQYV. The CDR3 coding sequence is TGTGCCAGCGGCGGGCTTGATGAGCAGTACGTC.